Many counts were recorded for the clone carrying this T cell receptor (beta chain). The sample comes from a study of spatial heterogeneity in lung cancer. CDR3 length: 15 amino acids. The V and J ends lost 6 bases and 2 bases, in that order; junction bases with no gene match: 6. The germline CDR1 and CDR2 sequences are MNHEY and SVGEGT. Time point here: sample taken at primary tumor resection. No cell sorting; template was whole RNA from tumor, lung tissue or PBMC. TCRdb re-called the 5' RACE reads through MiXCR, storing one row per CDR3 protein. Of tens of thousands of distinct CDR3 sequences in the sample, around 7.5% were seen once.

The sample was PBMCs, taken at surgery. This receptor was obtained from a male donor with early-stage non-small cell lung cancer. The V gene is TRBV6-2 or TRBV6-3, the J gene TRBJ2-1; the match to TRBD1 covers 8 bases. CDR3 DNA: TGTGCCAGCAGGATCGGACAGGGAGCCTACAATGAGCAGTTCTTC. Its translation is CASRIGQGAYNEQFF.